This T cell receptor beta chain was documented in a study of blood T cell repertoires in COVID-19. TCRdb's copy holds only in-frame clones and misses some; the assay was immunoSEQ multiplex PCR. Found here are approximately 150,000 clones, 85% of them singletons; the top ten hold 6.5% to 9.5%. V lost 4 bases to trimming and J lost 9 bases; unmatched junction nucleotides: 5. The CDR3 consists of 14 residues. The V gene's germline CDR1 is SGHNT and CDR2 YYREEE (reference sequence). This chain connects TRBV5-4 to TRBJ1-6, with 9 bases aligning to TRBD1. The clonotype was recovered from an elderly woman with COVID-19, enrolled during active disease. The sample comprised peripheral blood. The CDR3 reads CASSPGQGTSPLHF. The CDR3 bases are TGTGCCAGCAGCCCAGGACAGGGGACTTCACCCCTCCACTTT.